The rows below give T cell receptor beta chains drawn from one sample of a study of beta chain features in type 1 diabetes. This table comes from immunoSEQ multiplex PCR, and its TCRdb copy is limited to in-frame clones, with some not included. Of a few hundred thousand clones in the sample, 20% to 25% are singletons; the top ten hold about 0.011%. Sequences were obtained from naive CD4+ T cells from blood. The receptors stem from a woman in her 30s with type 1 diabetes. Both conserved end residues are trimmed from each CDR3. Fields, in order: clone size, V gene, J gene, CDR3 protein. Rows may omit the clone size; those that give it use once, few, many or a size class.

clone_size: -
v_call: TRBV29-1
j_call: -
cdr3_aa: SVQTASGTYEQY

clone_size: few
v_call: TRBV7-3
j_call: TRBJ2-1
cdr3_aa: ASSWDRDNEQF

clone_size: -
v_call: TRBV4-1
j_call: TRBJ1-4
cdr3_aa: ASSRPHLGPNEKLF

clone_size: -
v_call: TRBV7-9
j_call: TRBJ2-1
cdr3_aa: ASSPTGASGGEQF

clone_size: few
v_call: TRBV5-4
j_call: TRBJ2-3
cdr3_aa: ASSLDSSDTDTQY

clone_size: few
v_call: TRBV4-1
j_call: TRBJ2-6
cdr3_aa: ASSQLAGVAGANVLT

clone_size: -
v_call: TRBV5-6
j_call: TRBJ2-1
cdr3_aa: ASSFLGLTYNEQF

clone_size: few
v_call: TRBV5-1
j_call: TRBJ2-1
cdr3_aa: ASSLVASGSLLRF

clone_size: -
v_call: TRBV6-5
j_call: TRBJ1-1
cdr3_aa: ASRKLSDTEAF

clone_size: few
v_call: TRBV11-3
j_call: TRBJ2-3
cdr3_aa: ASTIAGNTDTQY

clone_size: -
v_call: TRBV18
j_call: TRBJ1-2
cdr3_aa: ASLAGTGVGYT

clone_size: -
v_call: TRBV4-1
j_call: TRBJ2-1
cdr3_aa: ASSQAGTSINEQF

clone_size: -
v_call: TRBV30
j_call: TRBJ2-6
cdr3_aa: AWSRGPLTRGANVLT

clone_size: -
v_call: TRBV5-1
j_call: TRBJ2-1
cdr3_aa: ASSLNFAGAYNEQF

clone_size: -
v_call: TRBV5-1
j_call: TRBJ2-5
cdr3_aa: ASSMRGRVETQY

clone_size: -
v_call: TRBV27
j_call: TRBJ2-7
cdr3_aa: ASSLYPQGGSEQY

clone_size: few
v_call: TRBV30
j_call: TRBJ2-1
cdr3_aa: AWSPPASGINEQF

clone_size: -
v_call: TRBV5-4
j_call: TRBJ2-3
cdr3_aa: ASRRLAGPTDTQY

clone_size: -
v_call: TRBV9
j_call: TRBJ2-1
cdr3_aa: ASSVSSGTNEQF

clone_size: -
v_call: TRBV29-1
j_call: TRBJ1-4
cdr3_aa: SVQRQGFEKLF

clone_size: -
v_call: TRBV12-2
j_call: TRBJ2-1
cdr3_aa: ASRLVTGGHEQF

clone_size: -
v_call: TRBV28
j_call: TRBJ2-3
cdr3_aa: AAGTSSTDTQY

clone_size: -
v_call: TRBV19
j_call: TRBJ2-7
cdr3_aa: ASRDRGEGHEQY

clone_size: few
v_call: TRBV30
j_call: TRBJ1-2
cdr3_aa: AWSSTGFGYT

clone_size: -
v_call: TRBV30
j_call: TRBJ2-1
cdr3_aa: AWSVQGVEQF

clone_size: few
v_call: TRBV14
j_call: TRBJ2-1
cdr3_aa: ASSPSGRFAF

clone_size: -
v_call: TRBV7-9
j_call: TRBJ2-1
cdr3_aa: AILTGQGGDEQF

clone_size: -
v_call: TRBV4-2
j_call: TRBJ1-4
cdr3_aa: ASSPPTGRWEKLF

clone_size: few
v_call: TRBV29-1
j_call: TRBJ1-2
cdr3_aa: SVLGTVLGYT

clone_size: few
v_call: TRBV6-1
j_call: TRBJ1-5
cdr3_aa: ATRQNSNQPQH

clone_size: few
v_call: TRBV2
j_call: TRBJ2-3
cdr3_aa: ASMASETDTQY

clone_size: -
v_call: TRBV18
j_call: TRBJ2-1
cdr3_aa: ASSSWANEQF

clone_size: few
v_call: TRBV5-6
j_call: TRBJ2-1
cdr3_aa: ASSAPRTSGNSYNEQF

clone_size: -
v_call: TRBV6-5
j_call: TRBJ2-5
cdr3_aa: ASSYVERETQY

clone_size: few
v_call: TRBV28
j_call: TRBJ1-4
cdr3_aa: ASRLPGQNEKLF

clone_size: few
v_call: TRBV9
j_call: TRBJ2-4
cdr3_aa: ASSVAVGGRAGIQY

clone_size: few
v_call: TRBV4-1
j_call: TRBJ2-7
cdr3_aa: ASSQVTSGTYEQY

clone_size: few
v_call: TRBV25-1
j_call: TRBJ2-3
cdr3_aa: ASSVGTSGSSHTDTQY

clone_size: -
v_call: TRBV5-1
j_call: TRBJ2-1
cdr3_aa: ASSLGLAGSYNEQF

clone_size: -
v_call: TRBV18
j_call: TRBJ1-1
cdr3_aa: ASSPRGQAEAF

clone_size: -
v_call: TRBV29-1
j_call: TRBJ2-1
cdr3_aa: SVIAGASSYNEQF

clone_size: -
v_call: TRBV29-1
j_call: TRBJ2-5
cdr3_aa: STNGLAVQETQY

clone_size: -
v_call: TRBV10-3
j_call: TRBJ2-3
cdr3_aa: AVLHQAVDTQY

clone_size: -
v_call: TRBV2
j_call: TRBJ1-5
cdr3_aa: ASSEGSGNQPQH

clone_size: -
v_call: TRBV5-1
j_call: TRBJ2-7
cdr3_aa: ASSLRQASYEQY

clone_size: -
v_call: TRBV5-4
j_call: TRBJ2-2
cdr3_aa: ASSGIQGNTGELF

clone_size: -
v_call: TRBV5-1
j_call: TRBJ2-1
cdr3_aa: ASSLAGQSSYNEQF

clone_size: -
v_call: TRBV7-7
j_call: TRBJ2-5
cdr3_aa: ASSPGRGLGETQY

clone_size: -
v_call: TRBV5-4
j_call: TRBJ2-2
cdr3_aa: ASSRQTSGKHTGELF

clone_size: -
v_call: TRBV7-2
j_call: TRBJ2-1
cdr3_aa: ASSFREGYNEQF

clone_size: -
v_call: TRBV5-4
j_call: TRBJ2-3
cdr3_aa: ASSLGLAELTDTQY

clone_size: -
v_call: TRBV7-9
j_call: TRBJ1-2
cdr3_aa: ASQTGPAYYGYT

clone_size: -
v_call: TRBV14
j_call: TRBJ1-1
cdr3_aa: ASSQESFASEDTEAF

clone_size: -
v_call: TRBV5-1
j_call: TRBJ2-1
cdr3_aa: ASCLQSSGTYNEQF

clone_size: few
v_call: TRBV5-4
j_call: TRBJ2-1
cdr3_aa: ASSLRQGALPEQF

clone_size: few
v_call: TRBV6-5
j_call: TRBJ2-7
cdr3_aa: ASSYSAVEGYEQY

clone_size: few
v_call: TRBV29-1
j_call: TRBJ2-5
cdr3_aa: SVNRGLGETQY